This passage covers 21 T cell receptor beta chains from one sample sequenced in a study of blood T cell repertoires in COVID-19. This table comes from immunoSEQ multiplex PCR, and its TCRdb copy is limited to in-frame clones, with some not included. The sample lists 40,000 or so clones, 70% to 80% occurring once. Sequencing used peripheral blood. These receptor sequences come from a man aged 65-85 years with acute or convalescent COVID-19.

The rearrangement joins TRBV28 to TRBJ1-1, with D hard to call. This CDR3 is built from 13 residues. Trimming took 6 bases from V and 1 from J, leaving 9 bases between them. Germline assignment: CDR1 MDHEN and CDR2 SYDVKM. The CDR3 reads CASRQQRNTEAFF. CDR3 nucleotides: TGTGCCAGCAGGCAACAGAGGAACACTGAAGCTTTCTTT.

The chain combines TRBV5-1 with TRBJ1-4; 8 positions agree with TRBD1. The germline V gene has CDR1 SGHRS and CDR2 YFSETQ. The CDR3 spans 17 residues. Trimming took 2 bases from V and 1 from J; bases not matched to a gene: 7. The CDR3 loop reads CASSLTGGSGTNEKLFF. CDR3 in DNA: TGCGCCAGCAGCTTAACAGGGGGTTCGGGAACTAATGAAAAACTGTTTTTT.

The CDR3 DNA sequence: TGTGCCAGCAGTTTAGGGCACAGGGTTGGCTACACCTTC. Its protein is CASSLGHRVGYTF. The rearrangement links TRBV28 to TRBJ1-2, with D tentatively TRBD1 (6 bases). This CDR3 has 13 amino acids. Per germline, CDR1 MDHEN and CDR2 SYDVKM. V lost 2 bases, J lost 7 bases, and 11 bases lay in between.

This sequence joins TRBV11-2 and TRBJ2-1, with TRBD2 matching over 11 bases. The germline V gene has CDR1 SGHAT and CDR2 FQNNGV. This CDR3 comprises 13 residues. The J segment lost 7 bases and the V segment lost 5 bases, leaving 1 base of the junction unmatched. The CDR3 DNA reads as TGTGCCAGCAGCCTAGCGGGAGGAAATGAGCAGTTCTTC. Translating it yields CASSLAGGNEQFF.

The chain joins TRBV11-2 to TRBJ2-3, with TRBD1 as a possible D gene (5 bases). V was pared by 1 base and J by 4 bases, with 12 bases between. Germline V gene lookup returns CDR1 SGHAT and CDR2 FQNNGV. This CDR3 is built from 15 residues. The CDR3 loop is CASSLAVQGPDTQYF. CDR3 coding DNA: TGTGCCAGCAGCTTAGCTGTCCAGGGCCCAGATACGCAGTATTTT.

In its sample, this clone was seen a few times. This chain connects TRBV29-1 to TRBJ2-1; 10 nucleotides match TRBD1. This CDR3 region has 14 residues. V dropped 5 bases and J dropped 6; count of bases not matched to a gene: 7. Germline-derived CDR1 and CDR2 are SQVTM and ANQGSEA. The CDR3 DNA reads TGCAGCGTTTCCGGGACAGGGGCGGTCAATGAGCAGTTCTTC. This gives the protein CSVSGTGAVNEQFF.

The chain carries TRBV3-1 (or the pseudogene TRBV3-2) and TRBJ1-2; D is uncertain. Germline V lookup: CDR1 LGHDT, CDR2 YNNKEL (reference sequence). This CDR3 is built from 15 residues. V was clipped by 5 bases and J by 8 bases, with 21 bases between them. In DNA form, the CDR3 reads TGTGCCAGCAGCTCCTGGACCGACCGGGGAGAAGGCTACACCTTC. Amino acid sequence: CASSSWTDRGEGYTF.

The chain has TRBV7-9 and TRBJ2-7; TRBD1 aligns across 10 bases. Germline CDR1 reads SEHNR; CDR2 reads FQNEAQ (reference sequence). The CDR3 totals 15 residues. With 1 base clipped from V and 6 bases from J, the junction kept 6 bases outside the gene matches. CDR3 loop: CASSLGGTGAFEQYF. In DNA, the CDR3 is TGTGCCAGCAGCTTAGGTGGGACAGGGGCTTTCGAGCAGTACTTC. The whole variable domain, filled in from reference TRBV7-9 and TRBJ2-7, reads DTGVSQNPRHKITKRGQNVTFRCDPISEHNRLYWYRQTLGQGPEFLTYFQNEAQLEKSRLLSDRFSAERPKGSFSTLEIQRTEQGDSAMYLCASSLGGTGAFEQYFGPGTRLTVT.

The rearrangement uses TRBV19 and TRBJ1-1, with D perhaps matching TRBD1 (5 bases). The length of the CDR3 is 15 residues. The ends were cut back, 3 bases at V and 1 base at J, with 12 bases in the middle. CDR1 LNHDA and CDR2 SQIVND come from the germline V gene (reference sequence). The DNA of the CDR3 is TGTGCCAGTAGTATCCAGGCAGGACAGAACACTGAAGCTTTCTTT. This encodes CASSIQAGQNTEAFF.

V and J are TRBV6-5 and TRBJ1-3; D not resolved. V lost 6 bases, J lost 2 bases, and 5 bases lay in between. Germline assignment: CDR1 MNHEY and CDR2 SVGAGI. This CDR3 contains 12 residues. This chain's CDR3 is CASRRAGNTIYF. DNA of the CDR3: TGTGCCAGCAGGAGGGCTGGAAACACCATATATTTT.

V is TRBV5-1 and J is TRBJ2-7, with unresolved D. The CDR3 sequence is 14 residues long. Germline lookup yields CDR1 SGHRS and CDR2 YFSETQ. Trimming left V 2 bases short and J 3 bases short, with 12 bases between. The CDR3 DNA sequence: TGCGCCAGCAGCTTTGGTGTTAGTCTCTACGAGCAGTACTTC. Residues: CASSFGVSLYEQYF.

The J gene is TRBJ2-7, the V gene TRBV12-3 or TRBV12-4; TRBD1 is a possible D gene (5 bases). Trimming took 2 bases from V and 9 from J, leaving 14 bases between them. This CDR3 comprises 13 residues. The CDR3 is CASSLRRQGAQYF. The CDR3 DNA sequence: TGTGCCAGCAGTTTAAGGCGTCAGGGCGCGCAGTACTTC.

Only a few counts were recorded for this clone. This rearrangement joins TRBV28 to TRBJ2-7, with 10 positions matching TRBD1. This CDR3 spans 14 amino acids. The ends lost 8 bases at V and 2 bases at J; junction bases unmatched: 6. Germline V CDR1 and CDR2: MDHEN, SYDVKM. CDR3 sequence (DNA): TGTGCCAGCCACACGGGACAGGGGACCTACGAGCAGTACTTC. Encoded protein: CASHTGQGTYEQYF.

The DNA for the CDR3 is TGTGCCAGCAGTAGCTCTTGGAGGGCGAACTACGAGCAGTACTTC. Its translation: CASSSSWRANYEQYF. The chain uses TRBV6-5 and TRBJ2-7, with TRBD2 as a possible D gene (6 bases). V lost 5 bases and J 3 bases, leaving 17 bases between the germline ends. Germline values: CDR1 MNHEY, CDR2 SVGAGI. CDR3 length: 15 amino acids.

The rearrangement joins TRBV4-1 to TRBJ2-1; 16 bases are shared with TRBD2. CDR1 and CDR2 (germline): MGHRA, YSYEKL. V lost 5 bases, J lost 7 bases, and 8 bases stayed unmatched. This CDR3 comprises 17 residues. The DNA of the CDR3 is TGCGCCAGCAGCGGGGGACTAGCGGGAGGGAGGAGGAATGAGCAGTTCTTC. It is translated as CASSGGLAGGRRNEQFF.

V gene TRBV19 combines with J gene TRBJ1-2; D possibly corresponds to TRBD1 (6 bases). Germline V gives CDR1 LNHDA, CDR2 SQIVND (reference sequence). CDR3 size: 14 residues. V gave up 4 bases and J gave up 4 bases, with 13 bases separating them. The CDR3 loop is CASSTLQGPYGYTF. The CDR3 bases are TGTGCCAGTAGTACACTACAGGGCCCCTATGGCTACACCTTC.

The J gene is TRBJ1-1, the V gene TRBV19; TRBD1 agrees at 10 bases. Looked up from germline, CDR1 is LNHDA and CDR2 is SQIVND (reference sequence). The junction had 10 bases not matched to a gene; V was cut back by 3 bases and J by 3 bases. The CDR3 consists of 17 residues. CDR3 DNA sequence: TGTGCCAGTAGTATTGCCCCTTGGACAGGGGGGCACACTGAAGCTTTCTTT. It specifies CASSIAPWTGGHTEAFF.

This chain joins TRBV19 and TRBJ2-7; D call uncertain. CDR3 size: 12 residues. V lost 5 bases to trimming and J lost 2 bases, with 7 bases between them. From germline, CDR1 is LNHDA and CDR2 SQIVND (reference sequence). CDR3 in amino acids: CASSPGPYEQYF. CDR3 nucleotide sequence: TGTGCCAGTAGTCCCGGTCCCTACGAGCAGTACTTC.

V is TRBV28 and J is TRBJ2-2; no clear D gene. The CDR3 runs to 16 residues. The V gene's germline CDR1 is MDHEN and CDR2 SYDVKM. Trimming removed 4 bases at V and 5 bases at J, with 17 bases between. For the CDR3, the DNA is TGTGCCAGCAGTTCCGCCCTACCCTATCGGACCGGGGAGCTGTTTTTT. Translation gives CASSSALPYRTGELFF. Looking up the rest from reference TRBV28 and TRBJ2-2 gives the full variable domain: DVKVTQSSRYLVKRTGEKVFLECVQDMDHENMFWYRQDPGLGLRLIYFSYDVKMKEKGDIPEGYSVSREKKERFSLILESASTNQTSMYLCASSSALPYRTGELFFGEGSRLTVL.

This clone was counted only a few times. This chain uses TRBV9 with TRBJ1-2; the D gene is possibly TRBD1 (5 bases). Germline-derived CDR1 and CDR2 are SGDLS and YYNGEE. This CDR3 region has 13 residues. Trimming cost V 2 bases and J 4 bases, with 9 bases left between them. The CDR3 bases are TGTGCCAGCAGCGTCGGGGGGGTCTATGGCTACACCTTC. Translated, it gives CASSVGGVYGYTF. The entire variable domain, with the rest obtained from reference TRBV9 and TRBJ1-2, is as follows: DSGVTQTPKHLITATGQRVTLRCSPRSGDLSVYWYQQSLDQGLQFLIQYYNGEERAKGNILERFSAQQFPDLHSELNLSSLELGDSALYFCASSVGGVYGYTFGSGTRLTVV.

A remark on this clone: The sample carries other DNA sequences with the same CDR3. The J gene is TRBJ1-5, the V gene TRBV27, with D possibly TRBD1 on 6 matching bases. Trimming cost V 3 bases and J 4 bases, with 10 bases left between them. The CDR3 consists of 14 residues. Germline V gives CDR1 MNHEY, CDR2 SMNVEV (reference sequence). CDR3 loop: CASSFRGGNQPQHF. DNA for the CDR3: TGTGCCAGCAGTTTCAGGGGTGGAAATCAGCCCCAGCATTTT.